One and the same sample provided the 13 T cell receptor beta chains below, sequenced in a study of blood T cell repertoires in COVID-19 (dated by TCRdb to the early 2020s). The library relied on the immunoSEQ multiplex PCR assay. As stored in TCRdb, this immuneACCESS dataset retains in-frame rearrangements with V and J assigned. A fraction of the clones does not appear; measured against another copy, unresolved V genes explain less than half of the discrepancy, and the remainder lacks a known reason. This sample gives some 200,000 clones in total; 65% to 85% of them show up just once. The ten biggest clones cover roughly 2.6% of the sample. Sequencing used peripheral blood. Receptors originate from a human donor with acute or convalescent COVID-19. The donor label of this sample is uncertain.

This clone was recorded a few times. The gene calls are TRBV2 and TRBJ1-2, with 7 bases aligning to TRBD1. This CDR3 is built from 15 residues. V shed 5 bases and J 0 bases; nucleotides not matched to a gene: 6. CDR1 and CDR2 (germline): SNHLY, FYNNEI. In nucleotides, the CDR3 is TGTGCCAGCAGTCCGGACAGGCAAGCTAACTATGGCTACACCTTC. Protein product: CASSPDRQANYGYTF. The variable domain in full, completed from reference TRBV2 and TRBJ1-2, reads EPEVTQTPSHQVTQMGQEVILRCVPISNHLYFYWYRQILGQKVEFLVSFYNNEISEKSEIFDDQFSVERPDGSNFTLKIRSTKLEDSAMYFCASSPDRQANYGYTFGSGTRLTVV.

The chain links TRBV2 to TRBJ1-6; D not certain. V lost 3 bases, J lost 6 bases, and 6 bases lay in between. The CDR3 totals 13 residues. From germline, CDR1 is SNHLY and CDR2 FYNNEI. This CDR3 reads CASSETGNSPLHF. The CDR3 coding sequence is TGTGCCAGCAGTGAGACTGGTAATTCACCCCTCCACTTT. The whole variable domain, remainder taken from reference TRBV2 and TRBJ1-6, is EPEVTQTPSHQVTQMGQEVILRCVPISNHLYFYWYRQILGQKVEFLVSFYNNEISEKSEIFDDQFSVERPDGSNFTLKIRSTKLEDSAMYFCASSETGNSPLHFGNGTRLTVT.

This chain uses TRBV19 with TRBJ1-2; D perhaps matches TRBD1 (5 bases). The CDR3 length is 15 residues. Looked up from germline, CDR1 is LNHDA and CDR2 is SQIVND (reference sequence). The V end lost 4 bases, the J end lost 3 bases, and 15 bases lay between the germline ends. This chain's CDR3 is CASSRGLGLDYGYTF. In nucleotides, the CDR3 is TGTGCCAGTAGTAGGGGACTCGGTCTGGACTATGGCTACACCTTC. The full variable domain, in which reference TRBV19 and TRBJ1-2 provide the parts outside the CDR3, is DGGITQSPKYLFRKEGQNVTLSCEQNLNHDAMYWYRQDPGQGLRLIYYSQIVNDFQKGDIAEGYSVSREKKESFPLTVTSAQKNPTAFYLCASSRGLGLDYGYTFGSGTRLTVV.

The J gene is TRBJ1-2, the V gene TRBV2, with a possible D match to TRBD1 (5 bases). V lost 6 bases to trimming and J lost 10 bases, with 12 bases between them. The CDR3 extends over 11 amino acids. Germline loops: CDR1 SNHLY, CDR2 FYNNEI. The CDR3 reads CASRDKGPYTF. The DNA of the CDR3 is TGTGCCAGCAGGGACAAGGGCCCCTACACCTTC. Full variable domain (missing parts from reference TRBV2 and TRBJ1-2): EPEVTQTPSHQVTQMGQEVILRCVPISNHLYFYWYRQILGQKVEFLVSFYNNEISEKSEIFDDQFSVERPDGSNFTLKIRSTKLEDSAMYFCASRDKGPYTFGSGTRLTVV.

The chain's CDR3 is CASSQAGSGGAREQYF. CDR3 sequence (DNA): TGCGCCAGCAGCCAAGCGGGCAGCGGGGGGGCAAGGGAGCAGTACTTC. The genes are TRBV4-1 and TRBJ2-7; the match to TRBD2 covers 10 bases. The CDR3 extends over 16 amino acids. V dropped 1 base and J dropped 7; count of bases not matched to a gene: 10. Per germline, CDR1 MGHRA and CDR2 YSYEKL.

The chain employs TRBV5-1 and TRBJ1-2, with 12 bases fitting TRBD1. The length of the CDR3 is 15 residues. Germline values: CDR1 SGHRS, CDR2 YFSETQ. Unmatched junction bases numbered 4, after V lost 4 bases and J lost 3 bases. DNA of the CDR3: TGCGCCAGCAGCACCGGGACAGGGGGCGACTATGGCTACACCTTC. It translates to CASSTGTGGDYGYTF. Complete variable domain (other parts from reference TRBV5-1 and TRBJ1-2): KAGVTQTPRYLIKTRGQQVTLSCSPISGHRSVSWYQQTPGQGLQFLFEYFSETQRNKGNFPGRFSGRQFSNSRSEMNVSTLELGDSALYLCASSTGTGGDYGYTFGSGTRLTVV.

V and J are TRBV11-3 and TRBJ2-2, with a tentative D call TRBD2 (5 bases). V gave up 1 base and J gave up 5 bases, with 5 bases separating them. The CDR3 runs to 13 residues. Germline V gene lookup returns CDR1 SGHNT and CDR2 YENEEA. CDR3 nucleotide sequence: TGTGCCAGCAGCTTAGGAGGGACCGGGGAGCTGTTTTTT. It specifies CASSLGGTGELFF.

The chain combines TRBV6-4 with TRBJ2-6; a possible D gene is TRBD1 (6 bases). This CDR3 has 16 amino acids. Trimming pared 4 bases from V and 0 bases from J, leaving 10 bases between. Germline loops: CDR1 MRHNA, CDR2 SNTAGT. CDR3 sequence: CASSVTGTSGANVLTF. The CDR3 nucleotides are TGTGCCAGCAGTGTAACAGGGACCTCTGGGGCCAACGTCCTGACTTTC.

The chain employs TRBV21-1 and TRBJ1-6. TRBV21-1 is given as a pseudogene. CDR3 size: 15 residues. The CDR3 here is CASSKVGFKNSPLHF. CDR3 bases: TGTGCCAGCAGCAAAGTCGGGTTCAAGAATTCACCCCTCCACTTT.

The chain recombines TRBV6-5 with TRBJ2-5; TRBD2 matches 8 bases. CDR3 size: 13 residues. Looked up from germline, CDR1 is MNHEY and CDR2 is SVGAGI. The V segment lost 7 bases and the J segment 4 bases; nucleotides outside the gene matches: 5. Here the CDR3 DNA reads TGTGCCAGCACCCCGGGGGGGCGAGAGACCCAGTACTTC. Translated, it gives CASTPGGRETQYF.

The chain joins TRBV12-5 to TRBJ2-3, with D tentatively TRBD1 (5 bases). The CDR3 is 15 amino acids. Germline V gene data show CDR1 as LGHNT and CDR2 as FRNRAP. With 1 base removed from V and 6 bases from J, the gap between germline ends came to 14 bases. This CDR3 reads CASGLGQGRVDTQYF. In DNA form, the CDR3 reads TGTGCTAGTGGTTTGGGGCAGGGCCGAGTGGATACGCAGTATTTT.

The chain is built from TRBV19 and TRBJ1-2; TRBD1 agrees at 9 bases. Looked up from germline, CDR1 is LNHDA and CDR2 is SQIVND (reference sequence). Trimming cost V 4 bases and J 7 bases; bases outside gene matches: 7. The CDR3 loop spans 14 amino acids. This CDR3 reads CASSTRDRASGYTF. CDR3 nucleotides: TGTGCCAGTAGTACCCGGGACAGGGCAAGTGGCTACACCTTC.

A few counts support this clone. The chain employs TRBV12-3 or TRBV12-4 and TRBJ1-2, with D possibly TRBD1 on 5 matching bases. The ends were cut back, 2 bases at V and 7 bases at J, with 11 bases in the middle. The CDR3 runs 13 residues. CDR3 sequence: CASSLRGDGGYTF. The CDR3 DNA reads as TGTGCCAGCAGTTTACGGGGGGACGGTGGCTACACCTTC.